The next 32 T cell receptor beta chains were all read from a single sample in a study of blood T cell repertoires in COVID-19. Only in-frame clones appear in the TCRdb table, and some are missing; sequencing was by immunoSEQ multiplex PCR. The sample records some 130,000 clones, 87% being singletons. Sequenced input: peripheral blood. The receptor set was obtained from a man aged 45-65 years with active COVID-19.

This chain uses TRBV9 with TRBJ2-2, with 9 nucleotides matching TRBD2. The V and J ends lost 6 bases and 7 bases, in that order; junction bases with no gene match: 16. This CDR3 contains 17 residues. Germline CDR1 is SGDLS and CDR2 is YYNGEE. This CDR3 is CASNRGGLAGAHGELFF. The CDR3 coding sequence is TGTGCCAGCAACCGAGGCGGGTTAGCGGGGGCCCACGGGGAGCTGTTTTTT.

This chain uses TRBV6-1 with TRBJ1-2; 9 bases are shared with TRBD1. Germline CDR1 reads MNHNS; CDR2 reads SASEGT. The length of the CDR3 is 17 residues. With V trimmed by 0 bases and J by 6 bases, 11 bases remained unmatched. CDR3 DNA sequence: TGTGCCAGCAGTGAAGCGCACGGGACAGGGTTAGGTGATGGCTACACCTTC. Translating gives CASSEAHGTGLGDGYTF.

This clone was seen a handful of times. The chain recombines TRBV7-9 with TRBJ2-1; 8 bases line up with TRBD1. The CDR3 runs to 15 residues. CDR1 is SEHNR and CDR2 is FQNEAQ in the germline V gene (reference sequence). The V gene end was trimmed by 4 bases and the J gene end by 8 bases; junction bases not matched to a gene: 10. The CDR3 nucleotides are TGTGCCAGCAGCTCCCCCGGGACAGGCTTCGATGAGCAGTTCTTC. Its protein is CASSSPGTGFDEQFF.

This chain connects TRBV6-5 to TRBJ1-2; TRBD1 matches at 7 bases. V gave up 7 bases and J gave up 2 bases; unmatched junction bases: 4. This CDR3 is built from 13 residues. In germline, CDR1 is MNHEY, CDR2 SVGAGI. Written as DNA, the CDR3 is TGTGCCAGCAAGTCCAGGGGGAACTATGGCTACACCTTC. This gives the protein CASKSRGNYGYTF.

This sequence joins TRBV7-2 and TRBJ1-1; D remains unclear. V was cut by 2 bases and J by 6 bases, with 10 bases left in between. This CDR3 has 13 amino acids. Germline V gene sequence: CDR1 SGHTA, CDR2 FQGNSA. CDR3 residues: CASSLRGRAEAFF. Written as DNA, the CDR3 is TGTGCCAGCAGCTTACGGGGTCGGGCTGAAGCTTTCTTT. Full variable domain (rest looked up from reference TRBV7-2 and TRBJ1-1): GAGVSQSPSNKVTEKGKDVELRCDPISGHTALYWYRQSLGQGLEFLIYFQGNSAPDKSGLPSDRFSAERTGGSVSTLTIQRTQQEDSAVYLCASSLRGRAEAFFGQGTRLTVV.

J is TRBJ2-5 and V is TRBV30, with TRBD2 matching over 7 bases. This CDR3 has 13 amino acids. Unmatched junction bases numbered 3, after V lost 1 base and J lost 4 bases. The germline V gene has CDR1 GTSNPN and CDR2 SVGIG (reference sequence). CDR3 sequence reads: CAWSAREGETQYF. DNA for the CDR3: TGTGCCTGGAGTGCGAGGGAGGGAGAGACCCAGTACTTC.

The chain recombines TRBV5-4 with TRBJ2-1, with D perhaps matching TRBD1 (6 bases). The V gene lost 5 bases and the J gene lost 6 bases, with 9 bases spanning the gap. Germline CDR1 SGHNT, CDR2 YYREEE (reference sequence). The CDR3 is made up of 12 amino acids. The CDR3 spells CASRGAGNEQFF. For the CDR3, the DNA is TGTGCCAGCAGGGGGGCCGGCAATGAGCAGTTCTTC.

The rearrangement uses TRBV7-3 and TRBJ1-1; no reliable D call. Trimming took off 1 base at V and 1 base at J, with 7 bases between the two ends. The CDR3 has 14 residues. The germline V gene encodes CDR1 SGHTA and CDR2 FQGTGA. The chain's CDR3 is CASSLSAGNTEAFF. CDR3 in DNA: TGTGCCAGCAGCTTAAGTGCAGGGAACACTGAAGCTTTCTTT.

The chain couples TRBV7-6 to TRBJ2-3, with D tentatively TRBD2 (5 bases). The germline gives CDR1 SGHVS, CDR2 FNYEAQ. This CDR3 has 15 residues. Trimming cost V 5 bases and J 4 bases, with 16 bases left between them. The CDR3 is CASSPRGHTADTQYF. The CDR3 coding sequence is TGTGCCAGCAGCCCCCGGGGTCATACGGCAGATACGCAGTATTTT. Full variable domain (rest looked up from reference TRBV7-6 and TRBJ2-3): GAGVSQSPRYKVTKRGQDVALRCDPISGHVSLYWYRQALGQGPEFLTYFNYEAQQDKSGLPNDRFSAERPEGSISTLTIQRTEQRDSAMYRCASSPRGHTADTQYFGPGTRLTVL.

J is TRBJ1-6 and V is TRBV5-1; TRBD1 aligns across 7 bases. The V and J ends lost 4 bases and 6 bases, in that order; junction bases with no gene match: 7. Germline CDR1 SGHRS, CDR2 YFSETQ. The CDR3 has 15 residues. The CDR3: CASSASGGINSPLHF. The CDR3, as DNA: TGCGCCAGCAGCGCCTCAGGGGGGATTAATTCACCCCTCCACTTT.

CDR3 sequence (DNA): TGTGCCAGCAGTTACTCGCAGGCGCCCTCCCAAGAGACCCAGTACTTC. It is translated as CASSYSQAPSQETQYF. This chain uses TRBV6-2 or TRBV6-3 with TRBJ2-5, with unresolved D. CDR1 MNHEY and CDR2 SVGEGT come from the germline V gene. V shed 0 bases and J shed 1 base, with 12 bases lying between them. The CDR3 contains 16 residues.

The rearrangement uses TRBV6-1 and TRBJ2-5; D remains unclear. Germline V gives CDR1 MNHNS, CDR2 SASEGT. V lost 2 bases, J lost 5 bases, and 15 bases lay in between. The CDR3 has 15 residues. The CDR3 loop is CASSEFDPPRETQYF. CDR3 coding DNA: TGTGCCAGCAGTGAATTTGACCCCCCGAGGGAGACCCAGTACTTC.

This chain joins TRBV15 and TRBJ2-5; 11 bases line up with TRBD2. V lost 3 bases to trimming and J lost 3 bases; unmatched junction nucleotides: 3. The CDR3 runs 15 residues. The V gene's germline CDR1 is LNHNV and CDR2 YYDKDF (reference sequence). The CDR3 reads CATSRTSGEEETQYF. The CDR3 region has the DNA TGTGCCACCAGCAGGACTAGCGGGGAGGAAGAGACCCAGTACTTC.

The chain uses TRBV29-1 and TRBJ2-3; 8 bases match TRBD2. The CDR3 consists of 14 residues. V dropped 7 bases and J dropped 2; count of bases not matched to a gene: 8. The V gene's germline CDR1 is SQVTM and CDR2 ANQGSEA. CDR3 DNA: TGCAGCGGGGAGGGCGGGGGGCTCACAGATACGCAGTATTTT. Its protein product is CSGEGGGLTDTQYF.

CDR3 residues: CASSLAGTGVYEQYF. CDR3 nucleotides: TGTGCCAGCAGCTTAGCCGGGACAGGGGTTTACGAGCAGTACTTC. The rearrangement links TRBV11-3 to TRBJ2-7; 10 bases are shared with TRBD1. This CDR3 has 15 amino acids. Germline V gene sequence: CDR1 SGHNT, CDR2 YENEEA. V shed 1 base and J 4 bases; nucleotides not matched to a gene: 4.

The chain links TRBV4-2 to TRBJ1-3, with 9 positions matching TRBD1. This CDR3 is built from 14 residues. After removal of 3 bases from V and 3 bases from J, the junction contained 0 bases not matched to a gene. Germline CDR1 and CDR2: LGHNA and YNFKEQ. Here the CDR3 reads CASSQTGGGNTIYF. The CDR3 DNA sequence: TGTGCCAGCAGCCAGACAGGGGGTGGAAACACCATATATTTT.

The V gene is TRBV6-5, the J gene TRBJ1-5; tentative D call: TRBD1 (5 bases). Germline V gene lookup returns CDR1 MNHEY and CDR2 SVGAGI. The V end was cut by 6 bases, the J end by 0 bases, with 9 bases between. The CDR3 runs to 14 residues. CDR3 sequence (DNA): TGTGCCAGCAGCGGGGGGACTAGCAATCAGCCCCAGCATTTT. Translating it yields CASSGGTSNQPQHF.

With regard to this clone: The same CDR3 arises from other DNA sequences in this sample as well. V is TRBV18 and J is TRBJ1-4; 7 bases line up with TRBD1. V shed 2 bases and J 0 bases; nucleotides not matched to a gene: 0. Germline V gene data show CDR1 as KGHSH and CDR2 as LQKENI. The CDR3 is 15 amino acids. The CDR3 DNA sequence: TGTGCCAGCTCACCAGGGACAGCAACTAATGAAAAACTGTTTTTT. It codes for CASSPGTATNEKLFF.

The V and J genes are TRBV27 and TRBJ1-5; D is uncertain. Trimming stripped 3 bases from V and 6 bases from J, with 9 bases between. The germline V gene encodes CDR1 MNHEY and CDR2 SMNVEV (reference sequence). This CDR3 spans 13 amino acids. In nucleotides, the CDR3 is TGTGCCAGCAGTTTTGGAGTGGCTCAGCCCCAGCATTTT. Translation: CASSFGVAQPQHF.

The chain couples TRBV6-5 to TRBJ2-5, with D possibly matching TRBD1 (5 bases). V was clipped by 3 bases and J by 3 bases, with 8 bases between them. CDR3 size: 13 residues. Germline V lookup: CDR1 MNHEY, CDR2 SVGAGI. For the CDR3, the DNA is TGTGCCAGCAGTTATCAGGGTGAAGAGACCCAGTACTTC. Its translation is CASSYQGEETQYF.

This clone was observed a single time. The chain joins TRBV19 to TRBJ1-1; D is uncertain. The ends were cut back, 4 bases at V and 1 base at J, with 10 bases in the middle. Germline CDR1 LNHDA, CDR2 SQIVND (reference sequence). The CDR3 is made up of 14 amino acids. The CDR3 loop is CASSTPSKNTEAFF. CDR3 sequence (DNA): TGTGCCAGTAGTACTCCCAGTAAGAACACTGAAGCTTTCTTT. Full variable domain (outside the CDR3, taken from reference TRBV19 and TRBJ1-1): DGGITQSPKYLFRKEGQNVTLSCEQNLNHDAMYWYRQDPGQGLRLIYYSQIVNDFQKGDIAEGYSVSREKKESFPLTVTSAQKNPTAFYLCASSTPSKNTEAFFGQGTRLTVV.

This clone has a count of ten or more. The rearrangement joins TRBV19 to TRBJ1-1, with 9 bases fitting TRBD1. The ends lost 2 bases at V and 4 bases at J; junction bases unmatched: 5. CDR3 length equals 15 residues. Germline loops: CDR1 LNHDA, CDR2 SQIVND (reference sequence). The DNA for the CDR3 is TGTGCCAGTAGTATACTCGGGACAGGGCGCACTGAAGCTTTCTTT. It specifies CASSILGTGRTEAFF.

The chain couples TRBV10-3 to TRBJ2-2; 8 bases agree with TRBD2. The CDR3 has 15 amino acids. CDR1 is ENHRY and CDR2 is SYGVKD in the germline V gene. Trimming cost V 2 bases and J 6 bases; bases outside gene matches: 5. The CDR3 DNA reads TGTGCCATCAGTGAGAGAGGACTAGCTTCCGGGGAGCTGTTTTTT. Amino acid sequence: CAISERGLASGELFF.

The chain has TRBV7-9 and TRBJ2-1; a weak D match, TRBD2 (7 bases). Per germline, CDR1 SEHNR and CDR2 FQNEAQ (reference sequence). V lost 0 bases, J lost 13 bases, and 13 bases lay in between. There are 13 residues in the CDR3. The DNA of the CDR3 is TGTGCCAGCAGCTTAGCGGCGGGGGACACTCAGTTCTTC. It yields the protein CASSLAAGDTQFF.

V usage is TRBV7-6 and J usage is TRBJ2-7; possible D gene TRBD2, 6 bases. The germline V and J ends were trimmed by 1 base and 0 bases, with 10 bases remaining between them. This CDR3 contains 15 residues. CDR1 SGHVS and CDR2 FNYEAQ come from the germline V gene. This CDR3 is CASSLGGDVSYEQYF. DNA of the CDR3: TGTGCCAGCAGCTTAGGGGGGGACGTCTCCTACGAGCAGTACTTC. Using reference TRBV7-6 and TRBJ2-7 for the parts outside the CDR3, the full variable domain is GAGVSQSPRYKVTKRGQDVALRCDPISGHVSLYWYRQALGQGPEFLTYFNYEAQQDKSGLPNDRFSAERPEGSISTLTIQRTEQRDSAMYRCASSLGGDVSYEQYFGPGTRLTVT.

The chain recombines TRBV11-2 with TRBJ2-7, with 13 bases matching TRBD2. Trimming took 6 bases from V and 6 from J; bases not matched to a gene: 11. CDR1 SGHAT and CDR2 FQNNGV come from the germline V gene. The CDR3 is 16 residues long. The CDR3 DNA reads TGTGCCAGCAGTCGTCGGACTAGCGGGGGCCCTTTCGAGCAGTACTTC. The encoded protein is CASSRRTSGGPFEQYF. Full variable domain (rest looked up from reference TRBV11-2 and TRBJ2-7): EAGVAQSPRYKIIEKRQSVAFWCNPISGHATLYWYQQILGQGPKLLIQFQNNGVVDDSQLPKDRFSAERLKGVDSTLKIQPAKLEDSAVYLCASSRRTSGGPFEQYFGPGTRLTVT.

CDR3 sequence reads: CASSPSQGPSDQPQHF. The CDR3 coding sequence is TGTGCCAGCAGTCCATCGCAGGGGCCTTCCGATCAGCCCCAGCATTTT. The rearrangement uses TRBV27 and TRBJ1-5, with D possibly matching TRBD1 (6 bases). The CDR3 covers 16 residues. The V gene's germline CDR1 is MNHEY and CDR2 SMNVEV (reference sequence). The V end was cut by 5 bases, the J end by 5 bases, with 19 bases between.

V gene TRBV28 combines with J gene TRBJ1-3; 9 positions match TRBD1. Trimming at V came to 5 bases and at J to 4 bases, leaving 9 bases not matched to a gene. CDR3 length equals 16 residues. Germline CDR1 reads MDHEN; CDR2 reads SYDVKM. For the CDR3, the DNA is TGTGCCAGCAGTCTTGGACAGGGGACTGGGGGAAACACCATATATTTT. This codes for CASSLGQGTGGNTIYF. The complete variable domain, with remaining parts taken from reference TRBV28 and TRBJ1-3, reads DVKVTQSSRYLVKRTGEKVFLECVQDMDHENMFWYRQDPGLGLRLIYFSYDVKMKEKGDIPEGYSVSREKKERFSLILESASTNQTSMYLCASSLGQGTGGNTIYFGEGSWLTVV.

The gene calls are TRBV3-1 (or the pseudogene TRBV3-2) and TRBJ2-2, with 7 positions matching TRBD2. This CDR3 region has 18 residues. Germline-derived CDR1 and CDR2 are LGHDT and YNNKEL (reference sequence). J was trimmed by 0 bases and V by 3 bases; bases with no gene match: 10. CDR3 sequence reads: CASSHRTRGAANTGELFF. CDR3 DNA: TGTGCCAGCAGCCATAGGACTAGGGGAGCGGCGAACACCGGGGAGCTGTTTTTT.

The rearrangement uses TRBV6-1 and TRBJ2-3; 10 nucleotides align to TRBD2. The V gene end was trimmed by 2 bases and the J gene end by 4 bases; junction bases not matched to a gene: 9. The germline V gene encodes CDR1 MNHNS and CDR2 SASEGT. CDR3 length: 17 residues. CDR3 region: CASSELGTSGVADTQYF. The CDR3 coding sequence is TGTGCCAGCAGTGAATTGGGAACTAGCGGGGTGGCAGATACGCAGTATTTT.

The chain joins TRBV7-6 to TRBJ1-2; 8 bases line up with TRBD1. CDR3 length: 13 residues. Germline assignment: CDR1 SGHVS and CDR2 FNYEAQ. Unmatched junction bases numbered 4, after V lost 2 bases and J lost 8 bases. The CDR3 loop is CASSLQGAIGYTF. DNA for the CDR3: TGTGCCAGCAGCTTACAGGGGGCAATAGGCTACACCTTC.

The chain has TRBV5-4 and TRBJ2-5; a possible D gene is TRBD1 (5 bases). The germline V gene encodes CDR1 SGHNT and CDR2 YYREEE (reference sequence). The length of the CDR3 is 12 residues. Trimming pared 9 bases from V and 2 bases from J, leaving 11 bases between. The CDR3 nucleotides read TGTGCCACCTCGACAGAGCAAGAGACCCAGTACTTC. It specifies CATSTEQETQYF.